This T cell receptor beta chain originates from a study of cytomegalovirus exposure and HLA in healthy donors. General study results and limits: Most TCR sequences were seen very rarely across donors, but some public TCRs occurred in many.

PCR involved 60 Vbeta and 13 Jbeta primers. Assay: immunoSEQ multiplex PCR; the TCRdb copy retains only in-frame clones and omits some. The sample shows around 200,000 clones, 80% of them seen only once. Points on this clone: The target antigen is unknown.

Per germline, CDR1 MGHRA and CDR2 YSYEKL. CDR3 length equals 15 residues. Trimming removed 4 bases from V and 2 bases from J, with 14 bases in between. The TCR sequence derives from a boy younger than 18 in good health and CMV-seronegative. The chain recombines TRBV4-1 with TRBJ2-5; D is possibly TRBD2 (6 bases). The sequencing input was PBMCs. DNA for the CDR3: TGCGCCAGCAGCCCCCCCCGCGGGGCACAAGAGACCCAGTACTTC. Translated, it gives CASSPPRGAQETQYF.